The present entry profiles one TCR beta chain with its context. This record belongs to a study of blood T cell repertoires in COVID-19. Background on the study: Material from acute and convalescent COVID-19 was sourced from the United States, Italy and Spain. T cells, B-cell-depleted T cells, or PBMCs provided the cDNA or gDNA that served as material.

This CDR3 contains 16 residues. Germline V gives CDR1 MDHEN, CDR2 SYDVKM. V gave up 3 bases and J gave up 2 bases, with 14 bases separating them. In the original analysis: It was from reference gene primer amplification that nucleated cell counts were estimated. The protocol was immunoSEQ multiplex PCR, while the TCRdb copy is restricted to in-frame clones and leaves out a portion. D and trimming were read from the DNA, whereas the V and J calls and clone size are those reported in that table. The table records about 100,000 clones, approximately 92% of them present only once. The genes are TRBV28 and TRBJ1-5; weak D call: TRBD1 (5 bases). Material for sequencing was peripheral blood. The source is a man between 50 and 59 years old with active COVID-19. CDR3 DNA: TGTGCCAGCAGTTTGGTAGGGCAGGGCGGCAATCAGCCCCAGCATTTT. Its protein product is CASSLVGQGGNQPQHF.